These 21 T cell receptor beta chains originate from one sample sequenced in a study of blood T cell repertoires in COVID-19. Repertoires were generated with immunoSEQ multiplex PCR, while TCRdb's copy carries only in-frame clones and drops some. The table includes about 70,000 clones, about three quarters detected once. Sequences were obtained from peripheral blood. The receptors originated from an elderly woman with active or convalescent COVID-19.

This clone was counted only a few times. The chain is built from TRBV5-1 and TRBJ1-4; 10 bases fit TRBD1. J was trimmed by 10 bases and V by 0 bases; bases with no gene match: 6. The CDR3 contains 15 residues. CDR1 SGHRS and CDR2 YFSETQ come from the germline V gene. The CDR3 DNA reads as TGCGCCAGCAGCTTGGTAGGGACAGGGGATGGAAAACTGTTTTTT. This gives the protein CASSLVGTGDGKLFF.

This clone showed up just a few times. J is TRBJ2-7 and V is TRBV3-1 (or the pseudogene TRBV3-2), with 7 nucleotides matching TRBD1. CDR3 length: 13 residues. The trim removed 4 bases at V and 3 bases at J, leaving 3 bases unmatched. Germline CDR1 and CDR2: LGHDT and YNNKEL (reference sequence). The CDR3 is CASSRDRLYEQYF. CDR3 DNA: TGTGCCAGCAGCCGGGACAGACTCTACGAGCAGTACTTC.

The chain links TRBV30 to TRBJ1-1; 11 nucleotides align to TRBD1. The CDR3 runs to 14 residues. V dropped 3 bases and J dropped 6; count of bases not matched to a gene: 6. Germline V gene sequence: CDR1 GTSNPN, CDR2 SVGIG (reference sequence). In DNA form, the CDR3 reads TGTGCCTGGAGCGGGACAGGGGGTTTCGCTGAAGCTTTCTTT. It translates to CAWSGTGGFAEAFF.

The rearrangement links TRBV9 to TRBJ2-1, with a tentative D call TRBD1 (5 bases). Germline lookup yields CDR1 SGDLS and CDR2 YYNGEE. This CDR3 contains 15 residues. V gave up 2 bases and J gave up 0 bases, with 9 bases separating them. CDR3 DNA sequence: TGTGCCAGCAGCGTGACAGTAGACTCCTACAATGAGCAGTTCTTC. It is translated as CASSVTVDSYNEQFF.

The rearrangement links TRBV20-1 to TRBJ2-5; 13 nucleotides line up with TRBD2. The CDR3 spans 15 residues. After removal of 5 bases from V and 6 bases from J, the junction contained 9 bases not matched to a gene. Per germline, CDR1 DFQATT and CDR2 SNEGSKA (reference sequence). This CDR3 reads CSAGETSGGPQTQYF. DNA of the CDR3: TGCAGTGCTGGTGAGACTAGCGGGGGGCCGCAGACCCAGTACTTC.

The chain couples TRBV9 to TRBJ1-4, with 9 bases fitting TRBD1. The germline V gene has CDR1 SGDLS and CDR2 YYNGEE. The V and J ends lost 5 bases and 5 bases, in that order; junction bases with no gene match: 1. This CDR3 has 13 residues. The chain's CDR3 is CASSGTGNEKLFF. CDR3 nucleotide sequence: TGTGCCAGCAGTGGGACAGGGAATGAAAAACTGTTTTTT.

This clone was seen just once. The gene calls are TRBV19 and TRBJ2-7; 7 positions match TRBD2. Trimming removed 4 bases from V and 1 base from J; junction bases left unmatched: 7. The CDR3 runs 15 residues. Germline V CDR1 and CDR2: LNHDA, SQIVND (reference sequence). The CDR3 nucleotides read TGTGCCAGTAGTAGGGAGGGGAGCCAATCCTACGAGCAGTACTTC. It translates to CASSREGSQSYEQYF.

The J gene is TRBJ2-6, the V gene TRBV5-1; 12 bases line up with TRBD1. The CDR3 loop spans 17 amino acids. V trimming: 6 bases; J trimming: 4 bases; junction bases outside the gene matches: 8. Germline loops: CDR1 SGHRS, CDR2 YFSETQ. The CDR3 coding sequence is TGCGCCAGCACCCAGGGACAGGGGGCGCAAGGGGCCAACGTCCTGACTTTC. This gives the protein CASTQGQGAQGANVLTF.

This clone has a handful of counts. The chain combines TRBV10-2 with TRBJ1-5; no firm D call. The CDR3 is made up of 13 amino acids. The germline V gene has CDR1 WSHSY and CDR2 SAAADI. The V gene lost 4 bases and the J gene lost 1 base, with 5 bases spanning the gap. As DNA, the CDR3 is TGCGCCAGCAGTGGCGCAAGCAATCAGCCCCAGCATTTT. It yields the protein CASSGASNQPQHF.

The CDR3 here is CASSVAIAVSYNEQFF. The CDR3, as DNA: TGTGCCAGCAGCGTAGCTATAGCGGTCTCCTACAATGAGCAGTTCTTC. The chain employs TRBV9 and TRBJ2-1; D is perhaps TRBD2 (6 bases). Germline lookup yields CDR1 SGDLS and CDR2 YYNGEE. Trimming pared 0 bases from V and 0 bases from J, leaving 10 bases between. The CDR3 totals 16 residues.

This clone occurred once. The gene calls are TRBV5-6 and TRBJ1-1; 9 positions agree with TRBD1. Germline trimming cut 4 bases from V and 3 bases from J; bases unmatched to any gene: 10. This CDR3 has 16 amino acids. CDR1 SGHDT and CDR2 YYEEEE come from the germline V gene. CDR3 nucleotide sequence: TGTGCCAGCAGCCTAATGGGGACAGGGTATGACACTGAAGCTTTCTTT. Amino acids: CASSLMGTGYDTEAFF. Full variable domain (rest looked up from reference TRBV5-6 and TRBJ1-1): DAGVTQSPTHLIKTRGQQVTLRCSPKSGHDTVSWYQQALGQGPQFIFQYYEEEERQRGNFPDRFSGHQFPNYSSELNVNALLLGDSALYLCASSLMGTGYDTEAFFGQGTRLTVV.

V gene TRBV30 combines with J gene TRBJ1-2; 10 nucleotides line up with TRBD1. V shed 2 bases, J shed 7 bases, and the junction held 10 bases outside the gene matches. CDR1 and CDR2 (germline): GTSNPN, SVGIG (reference sequence). The CDR3 contains 15 residues. The CDR3 sequence is CAWSRDRGRIGGYTF. The CDR3 nucleotides are TGTGCCTGGAGTCGAGACAGGGGGCGTATTGGTGGCTACACCTTC.

Only a few counts were recorded for this clone. The chain recombines TRBV6-5 with TRBJ1-5, with D possibly matching TRBD1 (5 bases). This CDR3 has 14 residues. Looked up from germline, CDR1 is MNHEY and CDR2 is SVGAGI. Trimming left V 8 bases short and J 6 bases short, with 17 bases between. The CDR3 nucleotides are TGTGCCAGCTCTGACCAGGGAGGGCTTCAGCCCCAGCATTTT. It specifies CASSDQGGLQPQHF.

The chain employs TRBV10-3 and TRBJ2-1; a weak D match, TRBD1 (6 bases). Germline values: CDR1 ENHRY, CDR2 SYGVKD. The V and J ends lost 2 bases and 0 bases respectively, with 8 bases between them. CDR3 length: 15 amino acids. The CDR3 sequence: CAISEDRTSYNEQFF. Written as DNA, the CDR3 is TGTGCCATCAGTGAGGACAGGACCTCCTACAATGAGCAGTTCTTC.

The V gene is TRBV7-2, the J gene TRBJ2-5; 8 nucleotides align to TRBD1. Trimming took 7 bases from V and 0 from J; bases not matched to a gene: 10. Germline V lookup: CDR1 SGHTA, CDR2 FQGNSA. This CDR3 contains 16 residues. DNA of the CDR3: TGTGCCAGCACATACGTTTCGACAGGGGACCAAGAGACCCAGTACTTC. It yields the protein CASTYVSTGDQETQYF.

The chain couples TRBV7-8 to TRBJ2-7; no firm D call. Germline CDR1 SGHVS, CDR2 FQNEAQ. V lost 5 bases and J lost 4, with 9 bases in between. The CDR3 has 12 amino acids. CDR3 in amino acids: CASSQRGYEQYF. CDR3 bases: TGTGCCAGCAGCCAGCGCGGTTACGAGCAGTACTTC.

The chain is built from TRBV19 and TRBJ2-3; 8 nucleotides match TRBD2. Germline CDR1 reads LNHDA; CDR2 reads SQIVND (reference sequence). V shed 5 bases, J shed 6 bases, and the junction held 10 bases outside the gene matches. This CDR3 spans 15 amino acids. This CDR3 is CASSVQRGPGDTQYF. The CDR3 DNA reads as TGTGCCAGTAGTGTCCAGCGGGGGCCAGGGGATACGCAGTATTTT. The variable domain in full, with the rest retrieved from reference TRBV19 and TRBJ2-3, is DGGITQSPKYLFRKEGQNVTLSCEQNLNHDAMYWYRQDPGQGLRLIYYSQIVNDFQKGDIAEGYSVSREKKESFPLTVTSAQKNPTAFYLCASSVQRGPGDTQYFGPGTRLTVL.

The V call is TRBV7-9, the J call TRBJ1-5; TRBD1 aligns across 7 bases. Germline V gives CDR1 SEHNR, CDR2 FQNEAQ (reference sequence). The V and J ends lost 0 bases and 4 bases, in that order; junction bases with no gene match: 3. The CDR3 spans 15 residues. CDR3 bases: TGTGCCAGCAGCTTAGCGGGACAGTTTAATCAGCCCCAGCATTTT. Translation: CASSLAGQFNQPQHF. The whole variable domain, filled in from reference TRBV7-9 and TRBJ1-5, reads DTGVSQNPRHKITKRGQNVTFRCDPISEHNRLYWYRQTLGQGPEFLTYFQNEAQLEKSRLLSDRFSAERPKGSFSTLEIQRTEQGDSAMYLCASSLAGQFNQPQHFGDGTRLSIL.

This chain uses TRBV11-2 with TRBJ2-1; 15 bases line up with TRBD2. The CDR3 runs 18 residues. Germline assignment: CDR1 SGHAT and CDR2 FQNNGV. Trimming at V came to 1 base and at J to 7 bases, leaving 8 bases not matched to a gene. This CDR3 reads CASSLVRTSGGALNEQFF. Written as DNA, the CDR3 is TGTGCCAGCAGCTTAGTGAGGACTAGCGGGGGGGCCTTAAATGAGCAGTTCTTC.

The rearrangement uses TRBV6-6 and TRBJ2-1, with 14 bases that match TRBD2. With V trimmed by 0 bases and J by 13 bases, 2 bases remained unmatched. The CDR3 has 14 amino acids. Germline V gene sequence: CDR1 MNHNY, CDR2 SVGAGI (reference sequence). The DNA for the CDR3 is TGTGCCAGCAGTTACTCGACTAGCGGGGGGGCCCAGTTCTTC. This gives the protein CASSYSTSGGAQFF.

This clone was seen a single time. The chain has TRBV7-2 and TRBJ1-2; D unclear. In germline, CDR1 is SGHTA, CDR2 FQGNSA. Trimming removed 1 base at V and 6 bases at J, with 9 bases between. The CDR3 is made up of 13 amino acids. CDR3 bases: TGTGCCAGCAGCTTAGGAGCCGGGGATGGCTACACCTTC. Protein: CASSLGAGDGYTF.